What follows are 18 T cell receptor beta chains derived from one specimen sequenced in a study of T-cell memory formation after mild COVID-19 (dated by TCRdb to about 2021). Receptor amplification or capture employed 5' RACE. The sequencing machine was an Illumina NovaSeq 6000. TCRdb applied fastp at Q25 and MiXCR to the public reads, then kept only in-frame beta chains. Rows with a matching CDR3 protein are joined into one entry that keeps the most common DNA and genes. This sample comprises fewer than 140,000 distinct CDR3 sequences, about 15% of them detected only once. The ten largest clones capture around 28% of the sample. The sample taken for sequencing was PBMCs or a T cell subset sorted from them (not recorded which). The receptors shown here come from an adult woman who had mild COVID-19 (a few samples of this study predate the infection). The sample titles of this study are shuffled in the database, so cell type and time point are left out; the donor was told from shared clones.

The V call is TRBV2, the J call TRBJ2-5; tentative D call: TRBD2 (6 bases). CDR1 SNHLY and CDR2 FYNNEI come from the germline V gene. The CDR3 contains 14 residues. The V and J ends lost 8 bases and 1 base respectively, with 14 bases between them. The CDR3 loop is CASEGRGIQETQYF. CDR3 nucleotide sequence: TGTGCCAGCGAGGGGCGGGGAATCCAAGAGACCCAGTACTTC.

This rearrangement joins TRBV4-1 to TRBJ2-4; 10 nucleotides align to TRBD1. Germline CDR1 reads MGHRA; CDR2 reads YSYEKL. The CDR3 is 16 residues long. Trimming removed 1 base from V and 15 bases from J; junction bases left unmatched: 15. CDR3: CASSQVHSGQGTLRYF. The CDR3 nucleotides read TGCGCCAGCAGCCAAGTCCATTCGGGACAGGGGACATTGAGGTACTTC.

The chain recombines TRBV27 with TRBJ2-7; possible D gene TRBD1, 6 bases. Germline V gene data show CDR1 as MNHEY and CDR2 as SMNVEV (reference sequence). This CDR3 contains 14 residues. V lost 5 bases, J lost 0 bases, and 11 bases lay in between. CDR3 DNA sequence: TGTGCCAGCAGTGGACAGACGAGCTCCTACGAGCAGTACTTC. As protein: CASSGQTSSYEQYF.

The chain joins TRBV5-5 to TRBJ2-1; perhaps TRBD1 as D (5 bases). Between the trimmed V and J ends, which lost 6 bases and 3 bases, there was a span of 16 bases. The CDR3 sequence is 15 residues long. The germline gives CDR1 SGHKS, CDR2 YYEKEE (reference sequence). CDR3 loop: CASTTSGANYNEQFF. CDR3 nucleotides: TGTGCCAGCACCACCTCTGGGGCGAACTACAATGAGCAGTTCTTC.

This clonotype has just a few counts. A junction boundary mismatches the germline segment, possibly from a read error. CDR3 protein: CASSSTGSSYNEHFF. For the CDR3, the DNA is TGTGCCAGCAGCTCCACAGGTAGCTCCTACAATGAGCATTTCTTC. The chain carries TRBV5-6 and TRBJ2-1, with D maybe TRBD1 (5 bases). The CDR3 is made up of 15 amino acids. Germline CDR1 SGHDT, CDR2 YYEEEE.

This clonotype was seen ten or more times. The V and J genes are TRBV20-1 and TRBJ2-3, with 12 bases matching TRBD2. The CDR3 totals 13 residues. Germline lookup yields CDR1 DFQATT and CDR2 SNEGSKA (reference sequence). V was pared by 6 bases and J by 5 bases, with 3 bases of the junction left unmatched. The CDR3 region has the DNA TGCAGTGCGCCGGGACTAGCGGGAGATACGCAGTATTTT. Protein: CSAPGLAGDTQYF.

This clonotype showed up many times. The chain employs TRBV27 and TRBJ1-1; TRBD1 might be the D (6 bases). Looked up from germline, CDR1 is MNHEY and CDR2 is SMNVEV (reference sequence). CDR3 length equals 15 residues. V was trimmed by 1 base and J by 1 base, leaving 10 bases between them. Written as DNA, the CDR3 is TGTGCCAGCAGTTTATACGGGGGCGCGAACACTGAAGCTTTCTTT. This translates into CASSLYGGANTEAFF.

The chain uses TRBV6-5 and TRBJ1-1, with 7 bases aligning to TRBD1. CDR3 length: 15 residues. Per germline, CDR1 MNHEY and CDR2 SVGAGI. Germline trimming cut 6 bases from V and 2 bases from J; bases unmatched to any gene: 9. The CDR3, as DNA: TGTGCCAGCAGCCCCGGGCGGACAGGAAACACTGAAGCTTTCTTT. Its protein product is CASSPGRTGNTEAFF.

This clonotype was seen more than once but under ten times. The chain couples TRBV2 to TRBJ1-2; 12 bases agree with TRBD1. This CDR3 is 16 amino acids long. V gave up 5 bases and J gave up 7 bases; unmatched junction bases: 11. The V gene's germline CDR1 is SNHLY and CDR2 FYNNEI. In DNA, the CDR3 is TGTGCCAGCAGTCTCGTCCGCGGGACAGGGGGCGGTGGCTACACCTTC. Protein product: CASSLVRGTGGGGYTF.

This sequence joins TRBV27 and TRBJ2-5; D might be TRBD2 (6 bases). Germline V CDR1 and CDR2: MNHEY, SMNVEV (reference sequence). V was pared by 7 bases and J by 7 bases, with 22 bases between. This CDR3 is 15 amino acids long. The CDR3 region is CASTPWGGLKGTQYF. As DNA, the CDR3 is TGTGCCAGCACCCCATGGGGAGGACTGAAGGGGACCCAGTACTTC.

The rearrangement links TRBV6-2 or TRBV6-3 to TRBJ2-7; D may match TRBD1 or TRBD2 (5 bases each). Per the germline V gene, CDR1 is MNHEY and CDR2 is SVGEGT. Trimming stripped 8 bases from V and 4 bases from J, with 18 bases between. The CDR3 length is 14 residues. The CDR3 loop is CASSIRDRGYEQYF. The CDR3 DNA follows: TGTGCCAGCTCCATTCGGGACCGGGGTTACGAGCAGTACTTC.

This clonotype was detected ten times or more. The V call is TRBV5-1, the J call TRBJ2-5; D might be TRBD2 (6 bases). The germline V gene has CDR1 SGHRS and CDR2 YFSETQ. Trimming shortened V by 0 bases and J by 2 bases, and 8 bases separated the two germline ends. The CDR3 has 14 residues. The CDR3 DNA is TGCGCCAGCAGCTTGGGACTAGAGCAAGAGACCCAGTACTTC. Encoded protein: CASSLGLEQETQYF.

The rearrangement uses TRBV12-3 or TRBV12-4 and TRBJ2-4, with 11 bases fitting TRBD1. The CDR3 covers 14 residues. Trimming at V came to 4 bases and at J to 8 bases, leaving 4 bases not matched to a gene. The CDR3 DNA reads as TGTGCCAGCAGTTCCGGGACAGGGGGTGACATTCAGTACTTC. This sequence encodes CASSSGTGGDIQYF.

This sequence joins TRBV20-1 and TRBJ2-7, with 8 bases aligning to TRBD2. The junction had 7 bases not matched to a gene; V was cut back by 0 bases and J by 3 bases. CDR1 and CDR2 from the germline V gene are DFQATT and SNEGSKA (reference sequence). The CDR3 consists of 15 residues. CDR3 loop: CSARDWAGGRYEQYF. The DNA of the CDR3 is TGCAGTGCTAGAGATTGGGCGGGGGGACGCTACGAGCAGTACTTC.

This clonotype has a handful of counts. A read error may account for a junction end that differs from germline. V usage is TRBV2 and J usage is TRBJ1-2, with D maybe TRBD1 (6 bases). The CDR3 runs to 12 residues. Germline V gene sequence: CDR1 SNHLY, CDR2 FYNNEI. The CDR3 reads CASLSGVSIPNF. The CDR3 nucleotides are TGTGCCAGCCTCTCAGGGGTCAGCATCCCGAACTTC. Full variable domain (outside the CDR3, taken from reference TRBV2 and TRBJ1-2): EPEVTQTPSHQVTQMGQEVILRCVPISNHLYFYWYRQILGQKVEFLVSFYNNEISEKSEIFDDQFSVERPDGSNFTLKIRSTKLEDSAMYFCASLSGVSIPNFGSGTRLTVV.

The V call is TRBV12-3 or TRBV12-4, the J call TRBJ2-2; tentative D call: TRBD1 (6 bases). V was clipped by 7 bases and J by 6 bases, with 18 bases between them. CDR3 size: 15 residues. The CDR3, as DNA: TGTGCCAGCATTCTTGGGGGCTATGTTCCCGGGGAGCTGTTTTTT. As protein: CASILGGYVPGELFF.

V gene TRBV7-9 combines with J gene TRBJ2-7, with D hard to call. Germline V CDR1 and CDR2: SEHNR, FQNEAQ (reference sequence). Trimming cost V 5 bases and J 0 bases, with 14 bases left between them. The CDR3 covers 15 residues. CDR3 sequence reads: CASSVDTESSYEQYF. The CDR3 bases are TGTGCCAGCAGCGTCGACACCGAAAGCTCCTACGAGCAGTACTTC.

Only a few counts were recorded for this clonotype. The chain carries TRBV5-4 and TRBJ1-6; D is unclear. Per germline, CDR1 SGHNT and CDR2 YYREEE (reference sequence). V gave up 1 base and J gave up 10 bases, with 12 bases separating them. The CDR3 has 14 residues. CDR3 residues: CASSLRGFGSPLHF. The CDR3 bases are TGTGCCAGCAGCTTGCGGGGTTTTGGGTCACCCCTCCACTTT.